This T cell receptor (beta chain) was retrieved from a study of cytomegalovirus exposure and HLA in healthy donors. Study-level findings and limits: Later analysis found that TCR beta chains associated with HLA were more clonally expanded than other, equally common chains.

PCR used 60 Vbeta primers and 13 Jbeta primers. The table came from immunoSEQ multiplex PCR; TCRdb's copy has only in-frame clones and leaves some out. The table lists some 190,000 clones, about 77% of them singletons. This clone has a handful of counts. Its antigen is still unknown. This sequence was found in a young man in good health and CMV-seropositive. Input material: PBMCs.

CDR3 amino acids: CASSLLGALGTEAFF. As DNA, the CDR3 is TGTGCCAGCAGTTTACTAGGGGCGCTTGGCACTGAAGCTTTCTTT. The chain is built from TRBV28 and TRBJ1-1, with D perhaps matching TRBD1 (5 bases). V lost 2 bases and J 4 bases, leaving 14 bases between the germline ends. The germline V gene encodes CDR1 MDHEN and CDR2 SYDVKM. The CDR3 sequence is 15 residues long.